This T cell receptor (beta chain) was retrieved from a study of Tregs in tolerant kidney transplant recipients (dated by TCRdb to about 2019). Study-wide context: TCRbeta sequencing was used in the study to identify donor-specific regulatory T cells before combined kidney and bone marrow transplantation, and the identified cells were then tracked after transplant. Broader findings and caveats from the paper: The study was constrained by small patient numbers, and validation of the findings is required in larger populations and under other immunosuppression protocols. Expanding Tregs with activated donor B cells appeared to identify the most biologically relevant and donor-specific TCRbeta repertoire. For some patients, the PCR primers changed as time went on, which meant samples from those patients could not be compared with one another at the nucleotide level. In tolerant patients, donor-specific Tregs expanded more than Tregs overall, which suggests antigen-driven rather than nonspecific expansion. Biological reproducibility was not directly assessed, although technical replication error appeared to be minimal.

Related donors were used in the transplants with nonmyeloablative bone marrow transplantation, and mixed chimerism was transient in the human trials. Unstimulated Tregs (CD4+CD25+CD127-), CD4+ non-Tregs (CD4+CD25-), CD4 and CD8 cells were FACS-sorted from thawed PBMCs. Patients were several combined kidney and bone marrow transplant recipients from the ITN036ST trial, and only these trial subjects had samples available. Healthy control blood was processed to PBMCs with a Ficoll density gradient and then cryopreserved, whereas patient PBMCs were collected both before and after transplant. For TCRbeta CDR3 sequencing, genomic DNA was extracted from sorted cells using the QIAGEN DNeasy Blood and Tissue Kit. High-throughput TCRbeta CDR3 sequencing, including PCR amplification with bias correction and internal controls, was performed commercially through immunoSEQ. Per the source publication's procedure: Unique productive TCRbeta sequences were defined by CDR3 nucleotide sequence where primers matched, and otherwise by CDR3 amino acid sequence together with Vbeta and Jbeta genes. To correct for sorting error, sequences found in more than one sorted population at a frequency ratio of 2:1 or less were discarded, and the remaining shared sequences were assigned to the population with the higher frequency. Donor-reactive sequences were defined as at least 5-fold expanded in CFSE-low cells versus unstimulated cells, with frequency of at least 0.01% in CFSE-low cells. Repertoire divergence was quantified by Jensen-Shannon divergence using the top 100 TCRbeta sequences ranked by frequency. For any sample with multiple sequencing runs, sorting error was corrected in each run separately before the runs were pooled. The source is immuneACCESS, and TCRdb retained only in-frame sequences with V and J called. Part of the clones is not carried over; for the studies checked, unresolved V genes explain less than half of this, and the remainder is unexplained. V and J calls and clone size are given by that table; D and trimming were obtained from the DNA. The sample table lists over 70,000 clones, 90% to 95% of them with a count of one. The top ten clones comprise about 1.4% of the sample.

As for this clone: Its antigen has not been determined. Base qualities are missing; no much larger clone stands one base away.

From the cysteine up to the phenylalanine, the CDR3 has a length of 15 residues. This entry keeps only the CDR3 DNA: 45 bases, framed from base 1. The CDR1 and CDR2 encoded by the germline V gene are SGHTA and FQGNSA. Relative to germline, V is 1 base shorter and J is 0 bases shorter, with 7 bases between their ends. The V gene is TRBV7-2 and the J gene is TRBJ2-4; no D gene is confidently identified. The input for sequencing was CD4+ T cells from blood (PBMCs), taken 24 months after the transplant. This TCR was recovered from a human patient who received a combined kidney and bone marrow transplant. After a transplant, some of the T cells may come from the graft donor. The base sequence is TGTGCCAGCAGCTTAGTTGTCGGAGCCAAAAACATTCAGTACTTC. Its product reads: CASSLVVGAKNIQYF.